One and the same sample provided the 17 T cell receptor beta chains below, sequenced in a study of blood T cell repertoires in COVID-19. The repertoire was sequenced with immunoSEQ multiplex PCR; TCRdb's copy has only in-frame clones and lacks some. Among 150,000 to 200,000 clones listed, about 88% were seen once. Sequenced input: peripheral blood. These receptor sequences come from a woman older than 75 in a cohort sampled during active or convalescent COVID-19.

V gene TRBV6-1 combines with J gene TRBJ1-3; 8 nucleotides align to TRBD1. Looked up from germline, CDR1 is MNHNS and CDR2 is SASEGT. This CDR3 has 19 residues. V shed 2 bases, J shed 0 bases, and the junction held 12 bases outside the gene matches. CDR3 in DNA: TGTGCCAGCAGTGAACAGGGGGCCCGCTATCCGAGCTCTGGAAACACCATATATTTT. Its protein product is CASSEQGARYPSSGNTIYF.

Remarks on this clone: A read error may account for a junction end that differs from germline. V gene TRBV2 combines with J gene TRBJ2-5; 7 positions match TRBD1. The CDR3 loop spans 13 amino acids. CDR1 is SNHLY, CDR2 FYNNEI, per germline. The CDR3 nucleotides are TGTGCCAGCAGAGAAGGGGGCGAAGAGACCCAGTACTTC. Amino acid sequence: CASREGGEETQYF. The full variable domain, completed using reference TRBV2 and TRBJ2-5, is EPEVTQTPSHQVTQMGQEVILRCVPISNHLYFYWYRQILGQKVEFLVSFYNNEISEKSEIFDDQFSVERPDGSNFTLKIRSTKLEDSAMYFCASREGGEETQYFGPGTRLLVL.

The chain recombines TRBV18 with TRBJ1-2, with D possibly being TRBD1 (6 bases). The V end was cut by 1 base, the J end by 7 bases, with 10 bases between. Germline V gene data show CDR1 as KGHSH and CDR2 as LQKENI. The CDR3 length is 13 residues. CDR3 region: CASSPQGEAGYTF. The CDR3 coding sequence is TGTGCCAGCTCACCACAGGGGGAAGCTGGCTACACCTTC.

The chain links TRBV2 to TRBJ1-5; possibly TRBD1 for D (5 bases). The V end was cut by 7 bases, the J end by 3 bases, with 16 bases between. CDR1 SNHLY and CDR2 FYNNEI come from the germline V gene. This CDR3 has 15 amino acids. The CDR3 coding sequence is TGTGCCAGCACCATAGAGGGACTCAACAATCAGCCCCAGCATTTT. Translation: CASTIEGLNNQPQHF.

The V call is TRBV2, the J call TRBJ1-5; 10 bases match TRBD1. The V gene end was trimmed by 6 bases and the J gene end by 10 bases; junction bases not matched to a gene: 6. The CDR3 is 13 residues long. From germline, CDR1 is SNHLY and CDR2 FYNNEI. The CDR3 reads CASRERTGGPQHF. As DNA, the CDR3 is TGTGCCAGCAGGGAAAGGACAGGGGGTCCCCAGCATTTT.

The rearrangement uses TRBV7-9 and TRBJ2-1; D remains unclear. CDR3 size: 12 residues. Trimming shortened V by 5 bases and J by 6 bases, and 8 bases separated the two germline ends. The germline CDR1 and CDR2 sequences are SEHNR and FQNEAQ (reference sequence). As DNA, the CDR3 is TGTGCCAGCAGCCCAGTCCTCAATGAGCAGTTCTTC. This gives the protein CASSPVLNEQFF.

The genes are TRBV10-2 and TRBJ2-7, with 8 nucleotides matching TRBD2. Germline assignment: CDR1 WSHSY and CDR2 SAAADI. J was trimmed by 3 bases and V by 3 bases; bases with no gene match: 7. The CDR3 sequence is 15 residues long. CDR3 bases: TGCGCCAGCAGTGACCTAGCGGGCTCCCTCTACGAGCAGTACTTC. Translating it yields CASSDLAGSLYEQYF.

This chain connects TRBV10-2 to TRBJ1-2, with 10 bases identical to TRBD1. This CDR3 is built from 14 residues. V lost 6 bases, J lost 2 bases, and 3 bases stayed unmatched. Germline assignment: CDR1 WSHSY and CDR2 SAAADI. The CDR3 coding sequence is TGCGCCAGCAGGGACAGGGGGTGGAACTATGGCTACACCTTC. It specifies CASRDRGWNYGYTF.

Points on this clone: Within the sample, other DNA sequences also encode this same CDR3. The chain joins TRBV12-3 or TRBV12-4 to TRBJ1-2; possible D gene TRBD1, 6 bases. V dropped 0 bases and J dropped 8 bases, with 10 bases sitting between them. The CDR3 runs to 13 residues. The CDR3 DNA sequence: TGTGCCAGCAGTTTAGCGCAGGGGAGCGGCTACACCTTC. This encodes CASSLAQGSGYTF.

J is TRBJ2-7 and V is TRBV5-6, with D unclear. From germline, CDR1 is SGHDT and CDR2 YYEEEE. Deletions cut 1 base from V and 5 bases from J, with 10 bases between. The CDR3 extends over 13 amino acids. The CDR3, as DNA: TGTGCCAGCAGCTTGTCCAGTTTCCACGAGCAGTACTTC. Translated: CASSLSSFHEQYF.

Comments on this clone: Other nucleotide sequences in the sample specify the same CDR3. The rearrangement uses TRBV3-1 (or the pseudogene TRBV3-2) and TRBJ1-2; 12 positions agree with TRBD1. After removal of 1 base from V and 5 bases from J, the junction contained 8 bases not matched to a gene. This CDR3 is built from 17 residues. Germline lookup yields CDR1 LGHDT and CDR2 YNNKEL (reference sequence). CDR3 region: CASSQAGTGGVGYGYTF. Written as DNA, the CDR3 is TGTGCCAGCAGCCAAGCCGGGACAGGGGGCGTTGGGTATGGCTACACCTTC.

The J gene is TRBJ2-2, the V gene TRBV5-5, with 13 bases lining up with TRBD2. CDR3 length equals 16 residues. The germline gives CDR1 SGHKS, CDR2 YYEKEE (reference sequence). Unmatched junction bases numbered 6, after V lost 3 bases and J lost 7 bases. CDR3 in amino acids: CASSSTSGGPGGELFF. The CDR3 DNA reads TGTGCCAGCAGCTCGACTAGCGGGGGGCCGGGCGGGGAGCTGTTTTTT.

V and J are TRBV13 and TRBJ2-5; 12 bases line up with TRBD2. V trimming: 5 bases; J trimming: 2 bases; junction bases outside the gene matches: 6. CDR1 and CDR2 (germline): PRHDT, FYEKMQ (reference sequence). CDR3 size: 16 residues. CDR3 in DNA: TGTGCCAGCAGCCGCCGACTAGCGGGGGAGCAAGAGACCCAGTACTTC. Translated, it gives CASSRRLAGEQETQYF.

The rearrangement links TRBV29-1 to TRBJ2-2, with 7 bases identical to TRBD1. Germline CDR1 is SQVTM and CDR2 is ANQGSEA. The CDR3 contains 16 residues. J lost 0 bases, V lost 0 bases, and 4 bases had no gene match. The CDR3 nucleotides are TGCAGCGTTGAAGATGACAGGGTCGCGAACACCGGGGAGCTGTTTTTT. The encoded protein is CSVEDDRVANTGELFF.

The chain couples TRBV7-9 to TRBJ2-3, with 7 nucleotides matching TRBD2. The CDR3 spans 15 residues. Looked up from germline, CDR1 is SEHNR and CDR2 is FQNEAQ (reference sequence). V trimming: 5 bases; J trimming: 2 bases; junction bases outside the gene matches: 7. The CDR3 DNA follows: TGTGCCAGCAGCCTACCCGGGGGGACCACAGATACGCAGTATTTT. This gives the protein CASSLPGGTTDTQYF.

The rearrangement links TRBV29-1 to TRBJ1-4; 10 nucleotides match TRBD1. With V trimmed by 7 bases and J by 8 bases, 4 bases remained unmatched. The CDR3 contains 12 residues. The germline CDR1 and CDR2 sequences are SQVTM and ANQGSEA. The CDR3 loop is CSAGQGSEKLFF. CDR3 DNA: TGCAGCGCGGGACAGGGGTCAGAAAAACTGTTTTTT.

V gene TRBV7-9 combines with J gene TRBJ1-6; D is uncertain. The CDR3 is made up of 16 amino acids. Per germline, CDR1 SEHNR and CDR2 FQNEAQ (reference sequence). V gave up 5 bases and J gave up 6 bases, with 17 bases separating them. CDR3 DNA: TGTGCCAGCAGCCCAACCGGGGAGGAGTTTAATTCACCCCTCCACTTT. This translates into CASSPTGEEFNSPLHF.